This T cell receptor (beta chain) was retrieved from a study of Ad26.COV2.S vaccination and SARS-CoV-2 variants (dated by TCRdb to the early 2020s). In the study overall: Donors in the vaccine arm were drawn from COV1001, a multicentre, randomized, double-blind, placebo-controlled phase I-IIa trial testing Ad26.COV2.S in healthy adults. Ad26.COV2.S was given intramuscularly at 5x10^10 or 1x10^11 viral particles, as a single shot or as two shots 56 days apart. Sequencing of the TCRbeta repertoire served to evaluate the specificity and breadth of SARS-CoV-2-reactive T cell receptors following Ad26.COV2.S vaccination. A total of 32 samples were included in the TCR-sequenced set, comprising approximately 20 Ad26.COV2.S vaccine recipients, 5 placebo recipients and 8 SARS-CoV-2 convalescent individuals. Participants in the trial were split at random into five groups of five each, receiving low-dose or high-dose Ad26.COV2.S once or twice, or else placebo on both occasions. Investigators remained blinded to trial group allocation during experiments and outcome assessment.

As regards this clone: Which antigen it targets is not known. No quality values exist for individual bases; no much larger clone is one base distant.

The immunoSEQ Assay was used to sequence TCRbeta CDR3 regions. After extraction, genomic DNA underwent amplification by bias-controlled multiplex PCR, followed by high-throughput sequencing. The study's own analysis went as follows. To quantify the absolute abundance of each unique TCRbeta CDR3 region, sequences were collapsed and filtered. T cell fraction was estimated by normalizing TCRbeta template counts to usable DNA, with usable DNA measured through amplification of reference genes found in all nucleated cells. Repertoire TCRs were annotated as SARS-CoV-2-specific by exact matching of V gene, CDR3 amino acid sequence and J gene to a known reactive TCR set. MIRA supplied the reference SARS-CoV-2 TCR set, which was filtered for enrichment in COVID-19-positive ImmuneCODE repertoires so that public or cross-reactive TCRs were removed. Using the MIRA antigens, annotated TCRs were further analysed by specific ORF or by position within an ORF. Depth was the summed frequency of annotated unique rearrangements, while breadth was defined as annotated unique rearrangements over total unique productive rearrangements. Two-sided Wilcoxon rank-sum tests were used to compare TCR breadth between groups. In its TCRdb copy, this immuneACCESS table keeps in-frame sequences only and misses some clones. Where compared with another copy, unresolved V genes explain less than half of these, and the others have no known cause. For V, J and clone size, that table is used; D and trimming come from the DNA. This sample comprises hundreds of thousands of clones, 70% to 90% of them detected only once. Jointly, the top ten make up approximately 1.5% of the sample.

The treatment or condition label corresponds to: around 19 received Ad26.COV2.S at low or high dose, single or two shots; roughly five received placebo; per-sample allocation not given. For vaccine and placebo recipients, repertoires were sequenced using samples collected on day 63 after the first injection. Between 29 July and 7 August 2020, Cohort 1b enrolled fewer than 30 adults aged 18-55 years at one site in Boston, USA. Ad26.COV2.S consisted of a replication-incompetent adenovirus type 26 vector by which a prefusion-stabilized SARS-CoV-2 spike protein from the original Wuhan strain was expressed. General conclusions and limits of the study: It was noted by the authors that total T cell responses may have been underestimated by the TCR breadth and depth analyses. Substantial breadth of spike-specific CD8+ and CD4+ T cell responses was reported after vaccination. Compared with placebo recipients, Ad26.COV2.S recipients showed higher spike-specific TCR breadth (P = 0.0014). Non-spike TCR breadth was comparable between vaccine and placebo recipients, consistent with the vaccine containing only spike. The study was not powered for comparison of responses between vaccine doses or regimens.

CDR1 and CDR2 were assigned from the germline V gene (reference sequence) as LNHDA and SQIVND. V is cut back by 3 bases and J by 5 bases, with 8 bases in the junction unmatched. The CDR3 runs 16 residues from the cysteine to the phenylalanine. Only the CDR3 portion is preserved as DNA: 48 bases, with reading frame beginning at the first base. This specimen consisted of peripheral blood, obtained in a trial of Ad26.COV2.S vaccine versus placebo. This clonotype originated in a person between 18 and 59 years old who received the Ad26.COV2.S COVID-19 vaccine or a placebo. The V and J segments used are TRBV19 and TRBJ2-2, with TRBD2 matching 8 junction bases. In nucleotides, the sequence is TGTGCCAGTAGTATTCCGGGAGGGCCGGGTACCGGGGAGCTGTTTTTT. Translated, this gives CASSIPGGPGTGELFF.